The 9 T cell receptor beta chains below all came from one sample that was sequenced in a study of T cells after posttransplantation cyclophosphamide. Profiling relied on immunoSEQ multiplex PCR, and the TCRdb table lists in-frame clones only, not all of them. The repertoire holds tens of thousands of clones, with approximately 86% as singletons. Sample: PBMCs. The receptors derive from a man between 25 and 39 years old with a blood cancer, CMV-positive, and with a related stem cell donor.

This chain connects TRBV6-5 to TRBJ1-1; 8 bases match TRBD1. The CDR3 covers 14 residues. The V and J ends lost 6 bases and 1 base, in that order; junction bases with no gene match: 4. Per germline, CDR1 MNHEY and CDR2 SVGAGI. CDR3 nucleotides: TGTGCCAGCAGCACCGGGACAGGGAACACTGAAGCTTTCTTT. Translating gives CASSTGTGNTEAFF.

The V gene is TRBV18, the J gene TRBJ1-1, with D possibly matching TRBD1 (5 bases). Between the trimmed V and J ends, which lost 3 bases and 11 bases, there was a span of 16 bases. The CDR3 sequence is 13 residues long. Germline V CDR1 and CDR2: KGHSH, LQKENI. The CDR3 DNA reads TGTGCCAGCTCACCCCAGGAGGGACCGGCGGCTTTCTTT. Translating it yields CASSPQEGPAAFF.

This sequence joins TRBV30 and TRBJ1-5; no definite D call. The CDR3 is 13 amino acids. Germline-derived CDR1 and CDR2 are GTSNPN and SVGIG (reference sequence). The germline V and J ends were trimmed by 0 bases and 7 bases, with 10 bases remaining between them. For the CDR3, the DNA is TGTGCCTGGAGTGTGGGGAGCGGGCAGCCCCAGCATTTT. Its translation: CAWSVGSGQPQHF.

This clone occurred once. The chain joins TRBV10-2 to TRBJ2-7; 8 nucleotides align to TRBD2. CDR3 length: 16 residues. V gave up 4 bases and J gave up 3 bases; unmatched junction bases: 11. CDR1 and CDR2 from the germline V gene are WSHSY and SAAADI. Here the CDR3 DNA reads TGCGCCAGCAGTGCCCCCACTAGCGGACTACTCTACGAGCAGTACTTC. This gives the protein CASSAPTSGLLYEQYF.

This chain connects TRBV5-6 to TRBJ1-3; D uncertain. Trimming took 1 base from V and 5 from J, leaving 10 bases between them. This CDR3 contains 14 residues. Germline V gene data show CDR1 as SGHDT and CDR2 as YYEEEE. This CDR3 is CASSLMSERNTIYF. The CDR3 coding sequence is TGTGCCAGCAGCTTGATGTCAGAACGAAACACCATATATTTT.

The rearrangement links TRBV5-1 to TRBJ2-5, with TRBD2 matching over 8 bases. This CDR3 has 17 amino acids. Germline trimming cut 4 bases from V and 7 bases from J; bases unmatched to any gene: 18. CDR1 and CDR2 (germline): SGHRS, YFSETQ. The CDR3 coding sequence is TGCGCCAGCAGCCTCCTCGGGGCGCGGGGGGAGACAGGGACCCAGTACTTC. Translated, it gives CASSLLGARGETGTQYF. The full variable domain, rest sourced from reference TRBV5-1 and TRBJ2-5, is KAGVTQTPRYLIKTRGQQVTLSCSPISGHRSVSWYQQTPGQGLQFLFEYFSETQRNKGNFPGRFSGRQFSNSRSEMNVSTLELGDSALYLCASSLLGARGETGTQYFGPGTRLLVL.

The chain has TRBV18 and TRBJ2-7, with 9 positions matching TRBD1. The CDR3 totals 15 residues. The V gene end was trimmed by 2 bases and the J gene end by 5 bases; junction bases not matched to a gene: 7. Germline loops: CDR1 KGHSH, CDR2 LQKENI. The CDR3 spells CASSPIDGTGNEQYF. CDR3 bases: TGTGCCAGCTCACCAATCGACGGGACAGGGAACGAGCAGTACTTC.

The genes are TRBV6-1 and TRBJ2-2; 9 bases line up with TRBD1. There are 14 residues in the CDR3. Germline CDR1 is MNHNS and CDR2 is SASEGT. J gave up 4 bases and V 10 bases, and 7 bases lay outside the gene matches. CDR3 residues: CATTTGGRTGELFF. DNA for the CDR3: TGTGCCACTACGACAGGGGGGCGCACCGGGGAGCTGTTTTTT.

The chain carries TRBV18 and TRBJ2-5; 8 positions agree with TRBD2. The CDR3 is made up of 16 amino acids. V lost 0 bases, J lost 4 bases, and 7 bases stayed unmatched. The V gene's germline CDR1 is KGHSH and CDR2 LQKENI. CDR3 bases: TGTGCCAGCTCACCACCGACCGGGAGGGCCGGAGAGACCCAGTACTTC. It specifies CASSPPTGRAGETQYF.